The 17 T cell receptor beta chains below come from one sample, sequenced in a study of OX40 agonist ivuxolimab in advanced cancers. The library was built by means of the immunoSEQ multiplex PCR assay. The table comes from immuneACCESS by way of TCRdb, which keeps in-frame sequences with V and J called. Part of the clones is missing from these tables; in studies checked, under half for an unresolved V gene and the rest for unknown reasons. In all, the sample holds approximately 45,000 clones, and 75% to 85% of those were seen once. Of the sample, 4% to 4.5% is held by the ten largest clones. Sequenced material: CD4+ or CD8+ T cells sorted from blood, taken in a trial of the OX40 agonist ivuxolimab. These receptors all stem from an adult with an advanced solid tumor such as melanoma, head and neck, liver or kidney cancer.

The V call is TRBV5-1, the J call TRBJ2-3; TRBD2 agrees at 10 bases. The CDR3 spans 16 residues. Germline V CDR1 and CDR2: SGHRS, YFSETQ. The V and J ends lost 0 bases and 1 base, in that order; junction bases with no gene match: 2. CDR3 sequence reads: CASSLAGTSGTDTQYF. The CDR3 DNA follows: TGCGCCAGCAGCTTGGCCGGGACTAGCGGCACAGATACGCAGTATTTT.

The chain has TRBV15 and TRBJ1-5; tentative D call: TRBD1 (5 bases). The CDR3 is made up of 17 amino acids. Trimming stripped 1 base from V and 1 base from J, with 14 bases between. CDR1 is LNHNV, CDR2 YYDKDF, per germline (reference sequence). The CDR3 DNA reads TGTGCCACCAGCAGAGTTGGAGGTGGGGGAAGCAATCAGCCCCAGCATTTT. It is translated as CATSRVGGGGSNQPQHF.

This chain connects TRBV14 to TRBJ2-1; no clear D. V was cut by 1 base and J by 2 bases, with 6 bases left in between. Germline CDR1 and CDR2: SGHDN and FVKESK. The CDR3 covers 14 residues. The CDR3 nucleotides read TGTGCCAGCAGCCAAGGTAGGGCCTACAATGAGCAGTTCTTC. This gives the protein CASSQGRAYNEQFF.

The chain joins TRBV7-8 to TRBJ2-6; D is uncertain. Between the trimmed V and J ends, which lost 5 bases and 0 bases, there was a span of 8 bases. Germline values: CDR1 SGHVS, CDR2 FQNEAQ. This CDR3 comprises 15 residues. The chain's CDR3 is CASSLGNSGANVLTF. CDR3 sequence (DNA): TGTGCCAGCAGCCTGGGGAACTCTGGGGCCAACGTCCTGACTTTC.

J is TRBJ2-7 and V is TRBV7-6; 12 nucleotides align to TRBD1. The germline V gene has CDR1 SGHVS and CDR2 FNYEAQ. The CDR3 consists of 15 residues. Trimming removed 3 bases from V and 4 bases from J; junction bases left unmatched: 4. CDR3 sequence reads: CASSLPGQGAYEQYF. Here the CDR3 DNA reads TGTGCCAGCAGCTTGCCGGGACAGGGGGCTTACGAGCAGTACTTC.

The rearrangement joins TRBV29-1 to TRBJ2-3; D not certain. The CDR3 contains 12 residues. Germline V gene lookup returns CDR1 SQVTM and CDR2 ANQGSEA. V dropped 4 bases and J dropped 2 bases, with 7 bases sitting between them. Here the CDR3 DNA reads TGCAGCGTTGTTGAGAACACAGATACGCAGTATTTT. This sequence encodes CSVVENTDTQYF.

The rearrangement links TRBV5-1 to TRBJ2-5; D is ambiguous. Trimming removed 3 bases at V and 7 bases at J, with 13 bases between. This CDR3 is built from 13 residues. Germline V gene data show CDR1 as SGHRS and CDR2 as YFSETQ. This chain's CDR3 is CASSSGPTGTQYF. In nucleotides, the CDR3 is TGCGCCAGCAGCTCCGGGCCCACCGGGACCCAGTACTTC.

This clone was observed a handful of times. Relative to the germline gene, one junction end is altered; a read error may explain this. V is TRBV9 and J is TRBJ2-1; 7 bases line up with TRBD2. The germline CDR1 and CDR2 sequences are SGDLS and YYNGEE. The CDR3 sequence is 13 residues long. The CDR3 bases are TGTGCCAGCAGCCCCTGGGAGGGTCAGGAGCTGTTCTTC. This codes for CASSPWEGQELFF.

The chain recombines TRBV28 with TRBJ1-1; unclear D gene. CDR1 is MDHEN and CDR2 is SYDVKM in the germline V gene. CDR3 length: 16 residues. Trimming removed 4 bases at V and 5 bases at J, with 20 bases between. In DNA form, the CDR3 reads TGTGCCAGCAGTTCCTCCGCGGAACAAGGGCGAACTGAAGCTTTCTTT. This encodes CASSSSAEQGRTEAFF.

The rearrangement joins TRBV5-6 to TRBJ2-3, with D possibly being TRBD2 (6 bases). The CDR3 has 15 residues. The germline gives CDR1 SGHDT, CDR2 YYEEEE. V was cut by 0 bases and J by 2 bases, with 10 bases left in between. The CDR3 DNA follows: TGTGCCAGCAGCTTGGGGGACTGGAACACAGATACGCAGTATTTT. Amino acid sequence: CASSLGDWNTDTQYF.

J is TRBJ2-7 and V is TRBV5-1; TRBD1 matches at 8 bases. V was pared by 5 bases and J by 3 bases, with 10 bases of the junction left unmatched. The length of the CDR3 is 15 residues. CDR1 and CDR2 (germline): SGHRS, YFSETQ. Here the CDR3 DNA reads TGCGCCAGCAGGGCTTCAACAGGGGGAATCTACGAGCAGTACTTC. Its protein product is CASRASTGGIYEQYF.

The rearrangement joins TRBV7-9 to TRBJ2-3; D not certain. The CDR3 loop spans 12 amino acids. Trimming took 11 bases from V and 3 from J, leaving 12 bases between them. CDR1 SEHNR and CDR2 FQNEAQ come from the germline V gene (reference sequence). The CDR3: CAGGSVTDTQYF. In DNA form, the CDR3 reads TGTGCCGGCGGCTCCGTAACAGATACGCAGTATTTT.

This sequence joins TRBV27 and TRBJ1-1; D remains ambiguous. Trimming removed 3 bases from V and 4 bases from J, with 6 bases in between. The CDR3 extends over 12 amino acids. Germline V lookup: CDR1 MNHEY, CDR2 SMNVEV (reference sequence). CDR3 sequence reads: CASSFTGTEAFF. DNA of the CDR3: TGTGCCAGCAGTTTCACGGGCACTGAAGCTTTCTTT.

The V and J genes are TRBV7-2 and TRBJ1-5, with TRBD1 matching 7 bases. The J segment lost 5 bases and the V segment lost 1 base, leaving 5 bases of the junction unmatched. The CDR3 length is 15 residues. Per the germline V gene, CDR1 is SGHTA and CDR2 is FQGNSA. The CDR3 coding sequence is TGTGCCAGCAGCTTAGAAGGGGGCGCAGATCAGCCCCAGCATTTT. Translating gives CASSLEGGADQPQHF.

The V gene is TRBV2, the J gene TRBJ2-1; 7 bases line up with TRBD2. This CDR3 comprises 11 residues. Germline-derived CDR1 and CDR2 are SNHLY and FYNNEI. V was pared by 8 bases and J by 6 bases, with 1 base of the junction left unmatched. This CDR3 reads CASLAANEQFF. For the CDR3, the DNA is TGTGCCAGCCTAGCGGCCAATGAGCAGTTCTTC.

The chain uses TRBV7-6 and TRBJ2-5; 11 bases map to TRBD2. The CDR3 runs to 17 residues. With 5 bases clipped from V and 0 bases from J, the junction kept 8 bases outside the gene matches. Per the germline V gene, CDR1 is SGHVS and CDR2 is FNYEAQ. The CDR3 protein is CASSPWRTSGYQETQYF. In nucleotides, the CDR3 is TGTGCCAGCAGCCCCTGGCGGACTAGCGGGTACCAAGAGACCCAGTACTTC.

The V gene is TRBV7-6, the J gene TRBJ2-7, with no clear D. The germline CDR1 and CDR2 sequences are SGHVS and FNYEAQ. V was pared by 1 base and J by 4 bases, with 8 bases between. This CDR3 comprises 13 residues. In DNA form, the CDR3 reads TGTGCCAGCAGCTTAGGAGACGGGTACGAGCAGTACTTC. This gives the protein CASSLGDGYEQYF.